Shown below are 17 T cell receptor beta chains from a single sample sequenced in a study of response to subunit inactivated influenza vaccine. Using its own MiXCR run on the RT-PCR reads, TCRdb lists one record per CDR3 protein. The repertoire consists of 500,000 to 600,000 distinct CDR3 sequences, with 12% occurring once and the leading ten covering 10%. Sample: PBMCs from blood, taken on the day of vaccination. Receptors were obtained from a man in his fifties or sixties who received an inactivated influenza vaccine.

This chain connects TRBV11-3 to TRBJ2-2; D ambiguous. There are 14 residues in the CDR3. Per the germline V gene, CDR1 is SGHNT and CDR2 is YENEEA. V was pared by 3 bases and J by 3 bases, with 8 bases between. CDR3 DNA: TGTGCCAGCAGCTTTACTATACACACCGGGGAGCTGTTTTTT. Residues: CASSFTIHTGELFF.

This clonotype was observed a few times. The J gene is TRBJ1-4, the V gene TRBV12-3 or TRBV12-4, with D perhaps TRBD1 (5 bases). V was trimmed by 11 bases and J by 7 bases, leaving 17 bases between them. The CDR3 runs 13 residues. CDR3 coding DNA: TGTGCCGGGGGGAGGGGAACGGCTGAAAAACTGTTTTTT. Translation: CAGGRGTAEKLFF.

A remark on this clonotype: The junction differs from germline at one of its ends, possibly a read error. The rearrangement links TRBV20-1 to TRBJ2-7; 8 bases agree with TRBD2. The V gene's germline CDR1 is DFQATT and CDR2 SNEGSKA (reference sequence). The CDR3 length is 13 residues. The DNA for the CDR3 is TGCAGTGCTAGCGGGGGGGGCGTGGTCGAGCAGAACTTC. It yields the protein CSASGGGVVEQNF.

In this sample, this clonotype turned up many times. The CDR3 DNA sequence: TGTGCCAGCAGGAGGACAGGGCTAAGCTCTGGAAACACCATATATTTT. Encoded protein: CASRRTGLSSGNTIYF. The chain has TRBV28 and TRBJ1-3; 8 bases match TRBD1. V lost 6 bases, J lost 0 bases, and 7 bases stayed unmatched. The CDR3 is made up of 16 amino acids. Germline V gene sequence: CDR1 MDHEN, CDR2 SYDVKM.

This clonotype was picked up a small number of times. CDR3 in amino acids: CASSYTGTSGSLEQFF. CDR3 sequence (DNA): TGTGCCAGCTCATATACCGGGACTAGCGGGAGCCTAGAGCAGTTCTTC. The V call is TRBV18, the J call TRBJ2-1, with TRBD2 identical over 14 bases. CDR3 length equals 16 residues. The V gene end was trimmed by 5 bases and the J gene end by 10 bases; junction bases not matched to a gene: 10. CDR1 KGHSH and CDR2 LQKENI come from the germline V gene.

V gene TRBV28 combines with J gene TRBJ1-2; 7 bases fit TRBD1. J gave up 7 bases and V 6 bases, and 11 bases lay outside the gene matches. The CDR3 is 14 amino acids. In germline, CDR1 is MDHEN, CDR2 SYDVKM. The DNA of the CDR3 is TGTGCCAGCAGAACCGACAGGGATCCTTCTGGCTACACCTTC. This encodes CASRTDRDPSGYTF.

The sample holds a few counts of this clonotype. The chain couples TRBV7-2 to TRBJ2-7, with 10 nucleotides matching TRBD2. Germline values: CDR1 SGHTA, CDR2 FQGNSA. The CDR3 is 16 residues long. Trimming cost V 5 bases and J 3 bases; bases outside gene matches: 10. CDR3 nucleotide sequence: TGTGCCAGCAGCCTGACTAGCGGGTCCGGCCTCTACGAGCAGTACTTC. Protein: CASSLTSGSGLYEQYF.

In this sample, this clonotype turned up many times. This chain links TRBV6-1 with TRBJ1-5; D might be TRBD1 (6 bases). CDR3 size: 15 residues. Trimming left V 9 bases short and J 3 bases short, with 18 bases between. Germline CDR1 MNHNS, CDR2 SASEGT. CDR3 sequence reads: CASIQGAVDNQPQHF. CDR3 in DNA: TGTGCCAGTATACAGGGCGCCGTCGACAATCAGCCCCAGCATTTT.

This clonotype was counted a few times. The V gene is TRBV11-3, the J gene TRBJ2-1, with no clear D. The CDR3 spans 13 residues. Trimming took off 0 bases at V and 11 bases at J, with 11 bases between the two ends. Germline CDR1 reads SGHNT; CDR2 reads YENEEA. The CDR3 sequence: CASSLDSVSKQFF. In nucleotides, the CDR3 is TGTGCCAGCAGCTTAGATTCGGTTAGTAAGCAGTTCTTC. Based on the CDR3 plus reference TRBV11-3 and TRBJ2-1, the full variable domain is EAGVVQSPRYKIIEKKQPVAFWCNPISGHNTLYWYLQNLGQGPELLIRYENEEAVDDSQLPKDRFSAERLKGVDSTLKIQPAELGDSAVYLCASSLDSVSKQFFGPGTRLTVL.

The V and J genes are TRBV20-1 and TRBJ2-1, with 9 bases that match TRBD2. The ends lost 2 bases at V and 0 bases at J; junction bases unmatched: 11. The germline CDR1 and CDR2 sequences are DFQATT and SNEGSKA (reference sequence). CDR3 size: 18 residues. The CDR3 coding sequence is TGCAGTGCTAGAAGACCTTTAGCGGGAGTATCCTCCTACAATGAGCAGTTCTTC. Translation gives CSARRPLAGVSSYNEQFF.

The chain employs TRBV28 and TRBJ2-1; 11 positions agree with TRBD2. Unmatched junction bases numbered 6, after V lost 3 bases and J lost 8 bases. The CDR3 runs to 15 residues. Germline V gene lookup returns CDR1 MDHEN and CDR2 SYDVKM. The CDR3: CASSLIAGGPDEQFF. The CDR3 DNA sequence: TGTGCCAGCAGTTTGATAGCGGGAGGGCCTGATGAGCAGTTCTTC.

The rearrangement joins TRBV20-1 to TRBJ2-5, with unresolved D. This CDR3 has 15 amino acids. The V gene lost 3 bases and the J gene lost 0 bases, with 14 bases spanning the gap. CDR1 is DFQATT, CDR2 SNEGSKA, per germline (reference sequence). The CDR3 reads CSARVLTKYQETQYF. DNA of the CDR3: TGCAGTGCTAGGGTACTAACTAAGTACCAAGAGACCCAGTACTTC.

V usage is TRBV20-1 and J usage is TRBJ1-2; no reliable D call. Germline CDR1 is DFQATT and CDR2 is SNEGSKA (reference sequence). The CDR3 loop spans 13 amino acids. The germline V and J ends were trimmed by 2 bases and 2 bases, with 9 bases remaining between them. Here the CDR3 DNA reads TGCAGTGCTAGATTAAGCAGGAACTATGGCTACACCTTC. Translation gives CSARLSRNYGYTF.

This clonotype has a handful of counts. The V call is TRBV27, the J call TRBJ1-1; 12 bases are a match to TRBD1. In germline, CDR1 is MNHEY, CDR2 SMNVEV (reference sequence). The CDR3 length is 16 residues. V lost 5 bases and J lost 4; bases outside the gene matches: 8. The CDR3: CASSAKGQGASTEAFF. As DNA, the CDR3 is TGTGCCAGCAGTGCGAAGGGACAGGGGGCGTCCACTGAAGCTTTCTTT.

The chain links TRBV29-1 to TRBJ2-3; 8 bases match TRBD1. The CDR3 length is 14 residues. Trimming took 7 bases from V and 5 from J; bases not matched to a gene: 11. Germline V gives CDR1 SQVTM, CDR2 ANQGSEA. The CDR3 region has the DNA TGCAGCGCCAGGGGGCGAGGAGGGGGAGATACGCAGTATTTT. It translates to CSARGRGGGDTQYF.

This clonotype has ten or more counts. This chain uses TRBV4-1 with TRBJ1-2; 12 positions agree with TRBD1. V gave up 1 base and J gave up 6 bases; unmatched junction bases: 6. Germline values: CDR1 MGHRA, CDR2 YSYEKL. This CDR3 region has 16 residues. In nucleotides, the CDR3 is TGCGCCAGCAGCCAAGTTGGGACAGGGGGCCGGGATGGCTACACCTTC. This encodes CASSQVGTGGRDGYTF.

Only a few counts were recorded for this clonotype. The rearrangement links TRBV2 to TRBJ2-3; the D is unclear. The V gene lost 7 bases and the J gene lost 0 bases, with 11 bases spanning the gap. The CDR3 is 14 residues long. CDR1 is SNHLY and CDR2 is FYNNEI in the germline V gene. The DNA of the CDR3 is TGTGCCAGCATCGAGATGGGCAGCACAGATACGCAGTATTTT. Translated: CASIEMGSTDTQYF.